This T cell receptor beta chain is from a study of blood T cell repertoires in COVID-19 (dated by TCRdb to the early 2020s). Background on the whole study: Collaborator samples came from the United States, Italy and Spain and covered acute and convalescent phases of COVID-19. The prospective study material was composed of cDNA or gDNA derived from T cells, B-cell-depleted T cells, or PBMCs. Subjects who had been exposed to COVID-19, were actively infected with it, or had recovered from it provided the deeply sampled blood TCRbeta repertoires that made up the dataset. The repertoires were released in a freely available public database meant as a resource for research on the immune response to SARS-CoV-2. The samples were drawn from the first 160 participants of the ongoing ImmuneRACE study and from 950 to 1,500 subjects provided by 6 global collaborators. A de-identified subject ID, COVID-19 status, age in years and sex were almost always included in the sample metadata. HLA class I and class II types, where available, came from metadata supplied by the sample provider rather than from assay-based typing.

Each collaborating institution followed its own protocols to collect whole blood in K2EDTA tubes. For TCRbeta analysis, collaborators shipped samples as frozen whole blood, isolated PBMCs, or DNA extracted from either of those sample types. Via the germline V gene, CDR1 is MNHEY and CDR2 SVGAGI. Trimming removed 4 bases from V and 4 bases from J, leaving 5 bases between the germline ends. The CDR3 contains 12 residues, cysteine and phenylalanine counted. Only CDR3 DNA remains: 36 bases, in frame from the first base. Overall study results and their limits: How much clinical and demographic metadata was included differed by source and by participant, and the metadata was provided uncurated.

On this clone itself: Its target antigen remains unknown. No base quality information exists; no much larger clone differs at one position. Other DNA sequences in this specimen translate into the identical CDR3.

The immunoSEQ Assay, a bias-controlled multiplex PCR, was used to amplify TCRbeta CDR3 regions from genomic DNA. In the authors' own workflow: Within the assay, amplification of reference gene primers was used to estimate how many nucleated cells each sample contained. To quantify the absolute abundance of each unique TCRbeta CDR3 rearrangement, sequence reads were collapsed and filtered. For each sample, productive Simpson clonality was calculated as the square root of Simpson's diversity index over productive rearrangements. TCRdb's version of the immuneACCESS table is confined to in-frame rearrangements and falls short of the full clone set. An unresolved V gene accounts for under half of the shortfall where checked; the remainder is of unknown origin. V, J and clone size reflect that table, while D and trimming were determined from the DNA. Present in this sample are about 320,000 clones, almost 85% of which were seen just once. The ten largest clones capture more than 6% of the sample.

Material: peripheral blood. This clonotype originated in a human donor in a cohort sampled during active COVID-19. The rearranged segments are TRBV6-5 and TRBJ2-1; the D gene is unclear. CDR3 region: CASSSRYNEQFF. The nucleotide sequence reads as follows: TGTGCCAGCAGTTCCCGGTACAATGAGCAGTTCTTC.